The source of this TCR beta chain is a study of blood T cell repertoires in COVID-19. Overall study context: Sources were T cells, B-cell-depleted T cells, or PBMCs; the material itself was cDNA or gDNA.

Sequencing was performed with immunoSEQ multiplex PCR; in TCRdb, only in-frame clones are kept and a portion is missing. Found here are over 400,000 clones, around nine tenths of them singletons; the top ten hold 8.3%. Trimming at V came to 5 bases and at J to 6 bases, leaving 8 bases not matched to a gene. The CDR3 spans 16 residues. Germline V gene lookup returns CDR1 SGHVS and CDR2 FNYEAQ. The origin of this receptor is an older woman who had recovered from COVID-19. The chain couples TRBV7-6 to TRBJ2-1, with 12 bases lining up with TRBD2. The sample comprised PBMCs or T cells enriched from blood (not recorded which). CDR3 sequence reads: CASSPLAGGPANEQFF. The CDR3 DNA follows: TGTGCCAGCAGCCCCCTAGCGGGGGGGCCAGCCAATGAGCAGTTCTTC. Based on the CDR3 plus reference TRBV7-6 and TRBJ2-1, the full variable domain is GAGVSQSPRYKVTKRGQDVALRCDPISGHVSLYWYRQALGQGPEFLTYFNYEAQQDKSGLPNDRFSAERPEGSISTLTIQRTEQRDSAMYRCASSPLAGGPANEQFFGPGTRLTVL.